A selection of T cell receptor beta chains follows, all from one sample in a study of beta chain features in type 1 diabetes. Libraries were prepared by immunoSEQ multiplex PCR; TCRdb keeps only in-frame clonotypes and omits some of them. The sample holds 550,000 to 850,000 clones, around 15% seen once. Sample: naive CD4+ T cells from blood. These receptor sequences come from a man younger than 35 with type 1 diabetes. CDR3s include the opening cysteine and the closing phenylalanine or tryptophan. Clone size is not always given. Where it is, it says once, few, many or a class for expanded clones.

v_call clone_size cdr3_aa
TRBV2 few CASQVAAEQYF
TRBV29-1 few CSGLATNEKLFF
TRBV30 - CAWSSPGDWNQPQHF
TRBV30 - CAWGRGYEQYF
TRBV7-2 few CASGSDPRISYEQYF
TRBV9 - CASSLRGADLSEQYF
TRBV7-9 few CASSLSLGNTEAFF
TRBV20-1 few CSAPWGTEAFF
TRBV5-1 - CASSSENSYNEQFF
TRBV27 few CASSSGGGQPYGYTF
TRBV30 - CAWSQGLSGNTIYF
TRBV25-1 - CASSATPAGTHSYEQYF
TRBV30 - CAGKPTNGGETQYF
TRBV28 few CASSSRQASRSPLHF
TRBV10-2 few CASSDTATGELFF
TRBV7-9 - CASSLVGGASQPQHF
TRBV18 - CASSYSGTGAGNTIYF
TRBV11-1 - CASSSRPGNYGYTF
TRBV19 few CASSTRTATKAYNEQFF
TRBV11-1 few CASSAQGYQETQYF
TRBV30 few CAWSLRGHARYEQYF
TRBV19 - CASSIQRGYEQFF
TRBV28 once CASSQPRDTNSPLHF
TRBV7-6 few CASSPQGQGGYEQYF
TRBV4-1 - CASSQGDGMNTEAFF
TRBV5-6 few CASSLGGGYTF
TRBV13 - CASSLRAGGPYEQYF
TRBV2 - CASSGGQGLSDTQYF